These T cell receptor beta chains were read from a single sample in a study of T cell responses to AZD1222 COVID-19 vaccine. Only in-frame clones appear in the TCRdb table, and some are missing; sequencing was by immunoSEQ multiplex PCR. Among about 150,000 clones listed, 75% to 95% were seen once. The source was peripheral blood, collected 28 days after the second AZD1222 dose. These receptors were taken from an adult who received the AZD1222 COVID-19 vaccine. Each CDR3 is given with its conserved first and last residue. Each record gives: J gene, V gene, D gene, clone size, CDR3 DNA, CDR3 protein. A D gene is named only where the DNA matches it firmly. Part of the rows lack a size; the others show once, few, many or a class for expanded clones.

J gene: TRBJ1-2
V gene: TRBV4-1
D gene: TRBD1
clone size: .
CDR3 DNA: TGCGCCAGCAGCCAAGCGGCTCCGGGACAGGGGGCGGATGGCTACACCTTC
CDR3 protein: CASSQAAPGQGADGYTF

J gene: TRBJ2-7
V gene: TRBV7-8
D gene: .
clone size: .
CDR3 DNA: TGTGCCAGCAGCCCGTGGGGGGCCAACTCCTACGAGCAGTACTTC
CDR3 protein: CASSPWGANSYEQYF

J gene: TRBJ2-3
V gene: TRBV15
D gene: .
clone size: .
CDR3 DNA: TGTGCCACCAGCGCCCCCCTCGATACGCAGTATTTT
CDR3 protein: CATSAPLDTQYF

J gene: TRBJ2-7
V gene: TRBV7-8
D gene: .
clone size: .
CDR3 DNA: TGTGCCAGCAGCTTAACAGGTGGAGAGCAGTACTTC
CDR3 protein: CASSLTGGEQYF

J gene: TRBJ2-4
V gene: TRBV4-2
D gene: TRBD1
clone size: .
CDR3 DNA: TGTGCCAGCAGCCCCGGACACGACCCGGTCGACAGGGGGGTTGGCATTCAGTACTTC
CDR3 protein: CASSPGHDPVDRGVGIQYF

J gene: TRBJ1-2
V gene: TRBV24-1
D gene: .
clone size: .
CDR3 DNA: TGTGCCACCAGTGAACCCGGGCCTAACTATGGCTACACCTTC
CDR3 protein: CATSEPGPNYGYTF

J gene: TRBJ1-1
V gene: TRBV12-3/TRBV12-4
D gene: .
clone size: .
CDR3 DNA: TGTGCCAGCACCTGGGGAGACACTGAAGCTTTCTTT
CDR3 protein: CASTWGDTEAFF

J gene: TRBJ1-2
V gene: TRBV6-1
D gene: .
clone size: .
CDR3 DNA: TGTGCCAGCAGTGAAAGCAGGGGAACATATGGCTACACCTTC
CDR3 protein: CASSESRGTYGYTF

J gene: TRBJ1-5
V gene: TRBV11-2
D gene: .
clone size: .
CDR3 DNA: TGTGCCAGCAGCTTCTCCTCCGGCGCGAATCAGCCCCAGCATTTT
CDR3 protein: CASSFSSGANQPQHF

J gene: TRBJ1-1
V gene: TRBV10-2
D gene: TRBD1
clone size: .
CDR3 DNA: TGCGCCAGCAGAATACAGGGGTTCGTTGCTGAAGCTTTCTTT
CDR3 protein: CASRIQGFVAEAFF

J gene: TRBJ2-1
V gene: TRBV11-3
D gene: .
clone size: once
CDR3 DNA: TGTGCCAGCAGCCTGCGGAGAAGCTCCTACAATGAGCAGTTCTTC
CDR3 protein: CASSLRRSSYNEQFF

J gene: TRBJ2-1
V gene: TRBV7-2
D gene: .
clone size: .
CDR3 DNA: TGTGCCAGCAGCTTAAGCTACGGAGGGCCAGGGAGTTACAATGAGCAGTTCTTC
CDR3 protein: CASSLSYGGPGSYNEQFF

J gene: TRBJ2-3
V gene: TRBV21-1
D gene: .
clone size: once
CDR3 DNA: TGTGCCAGCAGCGTAGCGGGAACTAGCACAGATACGCAGTATTTT
CDR3 protein: CASSVAGTSTDTQYF

J gene: TRBJ1-2
V gene: TRBV10-3
D gene: TRBD1
clone size: .
CDR3 DNA: TGTGCCATCAACGACAGGGGATCCCATGGCTACACCTTC
CDR3 protein: CAINDRGSHGYTF

J gene: TRBJ1-1
V gene: TRBV21-1
D gene: .
clone size: .
CDR3 DNA: TGTGCCAGCAGCAAAGCGGAAGGGACTGAAGCTTTCTTT
CDR3 protein: CASSKAEGTEAFF

J gene: TRBJ2-7
V gene: TRBV4-1
D gene: .
clone size: once
CDR3 DNA: TGCGCCAGCAGCCAAGATCGGCTAGAGATATACGAGCAGTACTTC
CDR3 protein: CASSQDRLEIYEQYF

J gene: TRBJ2-3
V gene: TRBV6-5
D gene: TRBD2
clone size: .
CDR3 DNA: TGTGCCAGCAGTTCAGTTAGCGGGCCCACAGATACGCAGTATTTT
CDR3 protein: CASSSVSGPTDTQYF

J gene: TRBJ2-1
V gene: TRBV5-1
D gene: TRBD1
clone size: once
CDR3 DNA: TGCGCCAGCAGCTCTACAGGGGGCGGTATCCCCAATGAGCAGTTCTTC
CDR3 protein: CASSSTGGGIPNEQFF

J gene: TRBJ2-7
V gene: TRBV5-6
D gene: TRBD2
clone size: .
CDR3 DNA: TGTGCCAGCAGCTTGACTAGCGGACACTACGAGCAGTACTTC
CDR3 protein: CASSLTSGHYEQYF

J gene: TRBJ2-7
V gene: TRBV5-4
D gene: .
clone size: few
CDR3 DNA: TGTGCCAGCAGCCCGGACCCCGGGACCTACAGCTCCTACGAGCAGTACTTC
CDR3 protein: CASSPDPGTYSSYEQYF

J gene: TRBJ1-2
V gene: TRBV20-1
D gene: .
clone size: .
CDR3 DNA: TGCAGTGCCCCGCAAGGTGGCTACACCTTC
CDR3 protein: CSAPQGGYTF

J gene: TRBJ1-5
V gene: TRBV29-1
D gene: .
clone size: .
CDR3 DNA: TGCAGCGTACTACAGGGCTGGGGCAATCAGCCCCAGCATTTT
CDR3 protein: CSVLQGWGNQPQHF

J gene: TRBJ2-7
V gene: TRBV6-5
D gene: .
clone size: .
CDR3 DNA: TGTGCCACTAAATTACGGGGGCAGACCTACGAGCAGTACTTC
CDR3 protein: CATKLRGQTYEQYF